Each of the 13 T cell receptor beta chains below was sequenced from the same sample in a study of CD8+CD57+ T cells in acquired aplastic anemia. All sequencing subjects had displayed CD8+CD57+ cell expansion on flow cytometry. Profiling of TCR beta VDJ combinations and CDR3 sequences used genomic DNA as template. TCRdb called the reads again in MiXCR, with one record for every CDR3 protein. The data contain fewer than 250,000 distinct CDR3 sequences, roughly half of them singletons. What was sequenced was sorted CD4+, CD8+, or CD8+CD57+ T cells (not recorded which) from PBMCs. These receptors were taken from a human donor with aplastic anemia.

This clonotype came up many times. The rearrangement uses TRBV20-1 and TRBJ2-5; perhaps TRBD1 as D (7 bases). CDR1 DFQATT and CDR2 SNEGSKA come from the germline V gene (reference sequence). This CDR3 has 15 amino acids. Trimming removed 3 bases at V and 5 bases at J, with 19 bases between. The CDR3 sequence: CSARGGGGGSETQYF. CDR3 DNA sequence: TGCAGTGCTAGGGGTGGAGGGGGCGGGTCGGAGACCCAGTACTTC.

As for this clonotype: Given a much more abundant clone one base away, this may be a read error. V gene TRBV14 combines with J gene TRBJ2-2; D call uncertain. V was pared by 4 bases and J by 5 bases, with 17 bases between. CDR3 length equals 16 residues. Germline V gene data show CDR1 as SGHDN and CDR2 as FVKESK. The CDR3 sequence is CASSREGGWVTGELFF. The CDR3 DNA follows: TGTGCCAGCAGCCGAGAAGGCGGTTGGGTGACCGGGGAGCTGTTTTTT. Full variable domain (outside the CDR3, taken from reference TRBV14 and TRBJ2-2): EAGVTQFPSHSVIEKGQTVTLRCDPISGHDNLYWYRRVMGKEIKFLLHFVKESKQDESGMPNNRFLAERTGGTYSTLKVQPAELEDSGVYFCASSREGGWVTGELFFGEGSRLTVL.

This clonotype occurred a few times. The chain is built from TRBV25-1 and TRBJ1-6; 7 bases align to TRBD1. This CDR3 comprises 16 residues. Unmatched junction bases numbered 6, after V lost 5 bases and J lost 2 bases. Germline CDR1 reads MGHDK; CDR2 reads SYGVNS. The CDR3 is CASSTGQVPYNSPLHF. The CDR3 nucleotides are TGTGCCAGCAGTACCGGACAGGTCCCCTATAATTCACCCCTCCACTTT.

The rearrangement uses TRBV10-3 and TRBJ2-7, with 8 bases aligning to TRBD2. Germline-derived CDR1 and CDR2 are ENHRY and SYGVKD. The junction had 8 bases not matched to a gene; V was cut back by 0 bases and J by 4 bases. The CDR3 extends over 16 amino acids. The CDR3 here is CAISESPSSGRYEQYF. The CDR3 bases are TGTGCCATCAGTGAGTCCCCCTCGAGCGGGAGATACGAGCAGTACTTC.

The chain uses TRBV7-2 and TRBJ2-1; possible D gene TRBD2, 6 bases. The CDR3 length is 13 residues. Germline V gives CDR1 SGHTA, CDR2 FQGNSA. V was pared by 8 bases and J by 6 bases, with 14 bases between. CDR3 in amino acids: CASGGTVTNEQFF. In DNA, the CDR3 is TGTGCCAGCGGGGGGACTGTTACCAATGAGCAGTTCTTC.

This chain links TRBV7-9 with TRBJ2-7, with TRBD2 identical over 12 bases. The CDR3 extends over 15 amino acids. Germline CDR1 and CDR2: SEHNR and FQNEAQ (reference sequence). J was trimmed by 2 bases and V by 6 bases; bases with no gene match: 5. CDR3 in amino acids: CASSPASGGAYEQYF. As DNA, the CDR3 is TGTGCCAGCAGTCCCGCTAGCGGGGGGGCCTACGAGCAGTACTTC.

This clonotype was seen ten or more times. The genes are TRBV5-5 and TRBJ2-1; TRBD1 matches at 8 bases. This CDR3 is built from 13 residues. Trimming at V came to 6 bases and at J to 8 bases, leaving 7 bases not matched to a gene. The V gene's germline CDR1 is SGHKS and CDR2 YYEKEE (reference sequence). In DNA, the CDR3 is TGTGCCAGCATATTGCAGGGGGCCTATGAGCAGTTCTTC. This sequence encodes CASILQGAYEQFF.

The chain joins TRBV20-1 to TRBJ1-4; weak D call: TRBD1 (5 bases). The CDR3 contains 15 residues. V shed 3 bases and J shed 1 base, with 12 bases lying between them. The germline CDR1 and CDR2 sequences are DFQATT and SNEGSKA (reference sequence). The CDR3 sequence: CSASGGAVTNEKLFF. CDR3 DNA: TGCAGTGCTAGTGGAGGGGCCGTAACTAATGAAAAACTGTTTTTT.

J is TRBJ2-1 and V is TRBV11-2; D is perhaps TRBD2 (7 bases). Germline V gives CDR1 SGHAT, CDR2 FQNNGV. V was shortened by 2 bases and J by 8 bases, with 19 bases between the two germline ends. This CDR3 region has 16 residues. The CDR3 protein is CASSLLAGAASDEQFF. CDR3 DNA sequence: TGTGCCAGCAGCTTATTGGCGGGGGCCGCCTCCGATGAGCAGTTCTTC.

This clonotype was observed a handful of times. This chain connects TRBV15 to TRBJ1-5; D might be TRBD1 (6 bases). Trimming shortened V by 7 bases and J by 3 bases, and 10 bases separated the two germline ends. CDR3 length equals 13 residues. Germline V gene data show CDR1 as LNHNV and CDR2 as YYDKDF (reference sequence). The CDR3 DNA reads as TGTGCCACCACCGACAGGTACAATCAGCCCCAGCATTTT. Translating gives CATTDRYNQPQHF.

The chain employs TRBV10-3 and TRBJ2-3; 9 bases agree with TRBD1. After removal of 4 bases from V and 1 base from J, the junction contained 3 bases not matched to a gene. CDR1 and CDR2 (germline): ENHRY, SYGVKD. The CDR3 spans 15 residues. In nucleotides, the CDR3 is TGTGCCATCAGTGGAGGGGACAGGGGCACAGATACGCAGTATTTT. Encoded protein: CAISGGDRGTDTQYF.

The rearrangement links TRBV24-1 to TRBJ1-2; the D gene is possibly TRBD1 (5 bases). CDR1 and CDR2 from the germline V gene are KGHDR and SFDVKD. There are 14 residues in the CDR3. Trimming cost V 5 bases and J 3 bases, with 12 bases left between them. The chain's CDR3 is CATSAKDSYYGYTF. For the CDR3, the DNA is TGTGCCACCAGTGCCAAAGACAGTTACTATGGCTACACCTTC.

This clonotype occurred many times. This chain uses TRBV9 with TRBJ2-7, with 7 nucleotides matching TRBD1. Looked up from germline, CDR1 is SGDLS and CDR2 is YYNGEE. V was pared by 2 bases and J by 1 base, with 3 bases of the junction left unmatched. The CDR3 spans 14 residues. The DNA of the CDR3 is TGTGCCAGCAGCGTCGGACAGGCGTCCTACGAGCAGTACTTC. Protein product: CASSVGQASYEQYF.